A selection of T cell receptor beta chains follows, all from one sample in a study of response to subunit inactivated influenza vaccine. One entry per CDR3 protein results from TCRdb running MiXCR on the RT-PCR reads. The table shows around 580,000 distinct CDR3 sequences, with 12% occurring only once. The sample here was PBMCs from blood, taken on the day of vaccination. These receptors originate from a man in his fifties or sixties who received an inactivated influenza vaccine. Both conserved end residues are part of each CDR3. The D gene is left open where the match is weak. Clone size is stated in some rows and not others, as once, few, many or a class when expanded.

TGTGCCAGCCGCACGGGGGCGAGAAACGAGCAGTACTTC	CASRTGARNEQYF	-	TRBJ2-7	-	TRBV28
TGTGCCACCAGCAGAGTCCCTAGCGGCGCTAGCACAGATACGCAGTATTTT	CATSRVPSGASTDTQYF	TRBD2	TRBJ2-3	-	TRBV15
TGTGCCAGCAGCTTGAATACTAGCGGGAGAAGAAATACGCAGTATTTT	CASSLNTSGRRNTQYF	TRBD2	TRBJ2-3	-	TRBV11-2
TGTGCCAGCAGCTTAGGGGCTAGCGGGGGGGCCTCTGGCTACAATGAGCAGTTCTTC	CASSLGASGGASGYNEQFF	TRBD2	TRBJ2-1	few	TRBV11-2
TGTGCCAGCAGTTACGATTTCCCCATCGAGCAGTACTTC	CASSYDFPIEQYF	-	TRBJ2-7	-	TRBV6-6
TGTGCCACCAGTGATTTGGTACGGGGGTACAATGAGCAGTTATTC	CATSDLVRGYNEQLF	-	TRBJ2-1	once	TRBV24-1
TGTGCCAGCAGTGGGAGACTAGCGGGAGACACCGGGGAGCTGTTTTTT	CASSGRLAGDTGELFF	TRBD2	TRBJ2-2	many	TRBV25-1
TGCAGTGCTATGGAGCGGGTAGGATCGGAAGAGACCCAGTACTTC	CSAMERVGSEETQYF	-	TRBJ2-5	few	TRBV20-1
TGCAGTGCTAGTTCGGCAGGGGGCTCCTATAGCTCCTACAATGAGCAGTTCTTC	CSASSAGGSYSSYNEQFF	TRBD1	TRBJ2-1	few	TRBV20-1
TGCAGCGTGAAGGGGACTAGCGGGAGGCACGGGGAGCTGTTTTTT	CSVKGTSGRHGELFF	TRBD2	TRBJ2-2	few	TRBV29-1
TGTGCCAGCAGCTTGGAGGGAATGTACGAGCAGTACTTC	CASSLEGMYEQYF	-	TRBJ2-7	-	TRBV5-5
TGTGCCATCAGGGTAGCGGGAGTAAACGAGCAGTACTTC	CAIRVAGVNEQYF	TRBD2	TRBJ2-7	many	TRBV10-3
TGTGCCAGCAGCTTGAGGACAGGGTCGAACGGGGCCAACGTCCTGACTTTC	CASSLRTGSNGANVLTF	TRBD1	TRBJ2-6	few	TRBV7-9
TGCGCCAGCAGCCCGGACATGAACACTGAAGCTTTCTTT	CASSPDMNTEAFF	-	TRBJ1-1	many	TRBV5-1
TGCAGCGTTGAGGTGGCTTCTAGGTACACCTTC	CSVEVASRYTF	-	TRBJ1-2	-	TRBV29-1
TGTGCCAGCACCGAGGGGAGCGGGGAGCTGTTTTTT	CASTEGSGELFF	-	TRBJ2-2	few	TRBV7-2
TGTGCCAGCAGCAAGGTGGTTCAGCCCCAGCATTTT	CASSKVVQPQHF	-	TRBJ1-5	-	TRBV28
TGTGCCAGCACCAGATACAATGAGCAGTTCTTC	CASTRYNEQFF	-	TRBJ2-1	many	TRBV12-3/TRBV12-4
TGTGCCGGTTCTAGGCAGCCTGATTCACCCCTCCACTTT	CAGSRQPDSPLHF	-	TRBJ1-6	many	TRBV5-5
TGTGCCAGCACCCCCGTGGATATTTCCTACAATGAGCAGTTCTTC	CASTPVDISYNEQFF	-	TRBJ2-1	-	TRBV13
TGTGCCATCAGAGCAAGGGACATCGGGGGGTTGTCTGGCTACACCTTC	CAIRARDIGGLSGYTF	-	TRBJ1-2	few	TRBV10-3
TGCGCCAGCAGCTCCGGACTAGCGGGGTGGGATACGCAGTATTTT	CASSSGLAGWDTQYF	TRBD2	TRBJ2-3	once	TRBV5-1
TGTGCCACCAGCCTGGGACACCCGAATGAAAAACTGTTTTTT	CATSLGHPNEKLFF	-	TRBJ1-4	few	TRBV15
TGTGCCAGCAGCTTTTCACAGTCCGAACCGTTCTTC	CASSFSQSEPFF	-	TRBJ2-1	many	TRBV11-2
TGTGCCAGCAGCCGTCCGGGACAGGGTGGCATTCAGTACTTC	CASSRPGQGGIQYF	TRBD1	TRBJ2-4	-	TRBV7-9
TGTGCCAGCAGTTCCGGGACTAGCGGGAGTGAGCAGTTCTTC	CASSSGTSGSEQFF	TRBD2	TRBJ2-1	many	TRBV12-3/TRBV12-4
TGTGCCAGCAGCCAAGGGGTAGAGACCCAGTACTTC	CASSQGVETQYF	-	TRBJ2-5	-	TRBV6-5
TGCGCCAGCAGCACTGTTGGACAGTACAATGAGCAGTTCTTC	CASSTVGQYNEQFF	-	TRBJ2-1	many	TRBV5-1
TGTGCCAGCAGCCCAAGACTAGTTAGCTACGAGCAGTACTTC	CASSPRLVSYEQYF	-	TRBJ2-7	many	TRBV7-2
TGCAGTGCTAGAGATGTACAGAAAAACATTCAGTACTTC	CSARDVQKNIQYF	-	TRBJ2-4	-	TRBV20-1
TGCAGCGTTGAGCCCCAGGGTAGTAAACAGTTCTTC	CSVEPQGSKQFF	-	TRBJ2-1	few	TRBV29-1
TGCAGTGCTAGACCCAATCGGGGACTAGCGGGTGAGGCTTGGGATGAGCAGTTCTTC	CSARPNRGLAGEAWDEQFF	TRBD2	TRBJ2-1	few	TRBV20-1
TGTGCCAGCAGTGAGCGGCAGGGTCGCAATCAGCCCCAGCATTTT	CASSERQGRNQPQHF	-	TRBJ1-5	few	TRBV6-1
TGCGCCAGCAGTCAATTCGGACAGTGGGCCTACGAGCAGTACTTC	CASSQFGQWAYEQYF	-	TRBJ2-7	once	TRBV23-1
TGTGCCAGCAGCTTCTACCGACAGGGTAGGGACGAGCAGTACTTC	CASSFYRQGRDEQYF	TRBD1	TRBJ2-7	-	TRBV11-3
TGTGCCAGCACCATTAGCGGGAGCGGCGAGACCCAGTACTTC	CASTISGSGETQYF	TRBD2	TRBJ2-5	few	TRBV2
TGTGCCAGCTCAAAGGTACAGGCCGAGCAGTTCTTC	CASSKVQAEQFF	-	TRBJ2-1	-	TRBV18
TGTGCCAGCAGCTTGACTAGCGGGAGTTCTGAGACCCAGTACTTC	CASSLTSGSSETQYF	TRBD2	TRBJ2-5	few	TRBV7-9
TGTGCCAGCAGCTCTTCCGGGACAGGGGTTTTTGAGACCCAGTACTTC	CASSSSGTGVFETQYF	TRBD1	TRBJ2-5	few	TRBV7-9
TGCGCCAGCAGCTTCTCAGGGGATGCTGAAGCTTTCTTT	CASSFSGDAEAFF	-	TRBJ1-1	many	TRBV5-1
TGCGCCAGCAGCCAAGGGACAGGGAGGCTGTTGGATGAGCAGTTCTTC	CASSQGTGRLLDEQFF	TRBD1	TRBJ2-1	-	TRBV4-3
TGCAGTGCTAGAGATGGCAGGGGGGGACTCAATGAGCAGTTCTTC	CSARDGRGGLNEQFF	-	TRBJ2-1	many	TRBV20-1
TGCAGTGCTCCTAAGGGGCCTAATCAGCCCCAGCATTTT	CSAPKGPNQPQHF	-	TRBJ1-5	-	TRBV20-1
TGTGCCAGCAGCTTAGGGCCAGCGGCCTACAATGAGCAGTTCTTC	CASSLGPAAYNEQFF	-	TRBJ2-1	few	TRBV7-8
TGCAGTGCACCTCCGCGCGGGAGTAACTCCTACGAGCAGTACTTC	CSAPPRGSNSYEQYF	TRBD2	TRBJ2-7	-	TRBV20-1
TGTGCCATCAGTGATGGGGGGCACACAGATACGCAGTATTTT	CAISDGGHTDTQYF	-	TRBJ2-3	many	TRBV10-3
TGCGCCAGCAGCCAGGGACCGACTGGAGCGGGGAACACTGAAGCTTTCTTT	CASSQGPTGAGNTEAFF	-	TRBJ1-1	few	TRBV5-1
TGTGCCAGCAGGCAGGGTGTCTACAATGAGCAGTTCTTC	CASRQGVYNEQFF	-	TRBJ2-1	-	TRBV2
TGTGCCAGCAGTTACTCCGGTTGGTCACCCCTCCACTTT	CASSYSGWSPLHF	-	TRBJ1-6	few	TRBV6-5
TGTGCCATCAGTGAGGGACAGTACGGCTACGAGCAGTACTTC	CAISEGQYGYEQYF	-	TRBJ2-7	few	TRBV10-3
TGTGCCAGCAGGACCGGAGCGGCGGGAATATACGAGCAGTACTTC	CASRTGAAGIYEQYF	-	TRBJ2-7	-	TRBV6-1
TGTGCCAGCAGCTTAGTAGGAGGGGACAGGACATCCTACGAGCAGTACTTC	CASSLVGGDRTSYEQYF	TRBD1	TRBJ2-7	many	TRBV7-9
TGTGCCAGCAGCGTAGGCCAGGGTAGTTCAGATACGCAGTATTTT	CASSVGQGSSDTQYF	-	TRBJ2-3	-	TRBV9
TGTGCCAGCAGCTTTGATAGCGTCTCCTACGAGCAGTACTTC	CASSFDSVSYEQYF	-	TRBJ2-7	many	TRBV7-8